Sequencing of this TCR beta chain was carried out in a study of blood T cell repertoires in COVID-19. Study overall: Acute and convalescent COVID-19 specimens originated in the United States, Italy and Spain. Sources were T cells, B-cell-depleted T cells, or PBMCs; the material itself was cDNA or gDNA.

Under the authors' procedure: Reference gene primer amplification yielded estimated nucleated cell counts. The repertoire was sequenced with immunoSEQ multiplex PCR; TCRdb's copy has only in-frame clones and lacks some. V, J and clone size reflect that table, while D and trimming were determined from the DNA. The sample has roughly 190,000 clones; 80% to 85% are singletons. Germline CDR1 SNHLY, CDR2 FYNNEI. J was trimmed by 1 base and V by 3 bases; bases with no gene match: 5. There are 16 residues in the CDR3. Specimen: peripheral blood. V usage is TRBV2 and J usage is TRBJ2-3; TRBD1 matches at 9 bases. The sequence was obtained from a human donor with acute or convalescent COVID-19. The donor label of this sample is uncertain. The CDR3 region has the DNA TGTGCCAGCAGTGACCTCCGGGACAGGGGCACAGATACGCAGTATTTT. Residues: CASSDLRDRGTDTQYF.